The 21 T cell receptor beta chains reported below all come from one sample, sequenced in a study of neurological immune-mediated disorders. TCRdb redid the calling of the 5' RACE reads with MiXCR, one entry per CDR3 protein. The table records 25,000 to 35,000 distinct CDR3 sequences, over 12% of them present only once. Sequenced material: PBMCs. All receptors come from a man between 65 and 80 years old in good health.

This clonotype was recorded many times. The chain couples TRBV20-1 to TRBJ2-3; D possibly uses TRBD1 or TRBD2 (5 bases each). The V end lost 1 base, the J end lost 8 bases, and 19 bases lay between the germline ends. The germline V gene encodes CDR1 DFQATT and CDR2 SNEGSKA (reference sequence). The CDR3 length is 15 residues. The CDR3 DNA reads as TGCAGTGCTAGAGGCCTGGGGGAACCTTGGGGTACGCAGTATTTT. Protein sequence: CSARGLGEPWGTQYF.

This clonotype occurred many times. This chain connects TRBV20-1 to TRBJ2-1; 7 positions match TRBD2. The CDR3 is 14 amino acids. CDR1 is DFQATT and CDR2 is SNEGSKA in the germline V gene (reference sequence). V was clipped by 2 bases and J by 6 bases; unmatched bases: 7. CDR3 nucleotide sequence: TGCAGTGCTAGAACTGGACTAGAGGCCAATGAGCAGTTCTTC. Protein: CSARTGLEANEQFF.

In its sample, this clonotype was seen many times. This chain connects TRBV5-6 to TRBJ2-3, with TRBD1 matching over 10 bases. The trim removed 4 bases at V and 2 bases at J, leaving 7 bases unmatched. From germline, CDR1 is SGHDT and CDR2 YYEEEE. The CDR3 covers 16 residues. The CDR3 protein is CASSPGTGAPTDTQYF. The CDR3, as DNA: TGTGCCAGCAGCCCCGGGACAGGGGCACCCACAGATACGCAGTATTTT.

The chain is built from TRBV10-3 and TRBJ2-7; TRBD1 is a possible D gene (6 bases). Looked up from germline, CDR1 is ENHRY and CDR2 is SYGVKD. The CDR3 sequence is 12 residues long. The V end lost 6 bases, the J end lost 4 bases, and 10 bases lay between the germline ends. CDR3 in DNA: TGTGCCATCAGCTCCACAGGGTACGAGCAGTACTTC. It yields the protein CAISSTGYEQYF.

In its sample, this clonotype was seen many times. The genes are TRBV20-1 and TRBJ1-1; D might be TRBD1 (6 bases). The CDR3 spans 13 residues. Germline CDR1 DFQATT, CDR2 SNEGSKA (reference sequence). The CDR3 DNA sequence: TGCTCCGCATCCTCACAGACAAAGGGGGGAGCTTTCTTT. Translating it yields CSASSQTKGGAFF.

Ten or more counts support this clonotype. The chain has TRBV20-1 and TRBJ1-1; D might be TRBD1 (6 bases). Germline CDR1 is DFQATT and CDR2 is SNEGSKA (reference sequence). This CDR3 is 13 amino acids long. V lost 6 bases to trimming and J lost 4 bases, with 15 bases between them. The CDR3 loop is CSALRGAPTEAFF. The DNA for the CDR3 is TGCAGTGCCCTGCGGGGGGCCCCCACTGAAGCTTTCTTT.

This clonotype has at least ten counts. The chain uses TRBV5-1 and TRBJ2-2; TRBD1 matches at 9 bases. CDR1 is SGHRS and CDR2 is YFSETQ in the germline V gene. The CDR3 is made up of 16 amino acids. Germline trimming cut 6 bases from V and 4 bases from J; bases unmatched to any gene: 10. CDR3 in amino acids: CASTLGTGMGTGELFF. CDR3 nucleotides: TGCGCCAGCACCCTAGGGACAGGGATGGGCACCGGGGAGCTGTTTTTT.

This clonotype was observed at least ten times. This chain uses TRBV5-1 with TRBJ2-7; TRBD2 matches 7 bases. V was clipped by 4 bases and J by 6 bases; unmatched bases: 10. Per germline, CDR1 SGHRS and CDR2 YFSETQ. The CDR3 sequence is 14 residues long. Written as DNA, the CDR3 is TGCGCCAGCAGCACCTTGTCGGGGAGGGGCGAGCAGTACTTC. This gives the protein CASSTLSGRGEQYF. The full variable domain, rest sourced from reference TRBV5-1 and TRBJ2-7, is KAGVTQTPRYLIKTRGQQVTLSCSPISGHRSVSWYQQTPGQGLQFLFEYFSETQRNKGNFPGRFSGRQFSNSRSEMNVSTLELGDSALYLCASSTLSGRGEQYFGPGTRLTVT.

This clonotype was detected ten times or more. The CDR3 is CSARDQAGINTEAFF. The DNA for the CDR3 is TGCAGTGCTAGAGATCAGGCAGGGATTAACACTGAAGCTTTCTTT. The chain uses TRBV20-1 and TRBJ1-1; D may be TRBD1 (5 bases). The V end was cut by 0 bases, the J end by 2 bases, with 13 bases between. In germline, CDR1 is DFQATT, CDR2 SNEGSKA (reference sequence). There are 15 residues in the CDR3.

This clonotype was counted at least ten times. The chain has TRBV10-3 and TRBJ1-2, with 8 bases fitting TRBD1. The CDR3 spans 14 residues. The J segment lost 3 bases and the V segment lost 5 bases, leaving 5 bases of the junction unmatched. Germline V lookup: CDR1 ENHRY, CDR2 SYGVKD. Here the CDR3 reads CAISPGTGDYGYTF. For the CDR3, the DNA is TGTGCCATCAGTCCCGGGACAGGCGACTATGGCTACACCTTC.

This clonotype was counted at least ten times. V is TRBV20-1 and J is TRBJ2-1; tentatively, D is TRBD1 or TRBD2 (5 bases each). V was clipped by 6 bases and J by 0 bases, with 15 bases between them. Germline V lookup: CDR1 DFQATT, CDR2 SNEGSKA (reference sequence). The CDR3 is 15 amino acids. The CDR3 DNA reads TGCAGTGCCCTGATGGGGACCCTCTCCTACAATGAGCAGTTCTTC. Its protein is CSALMGTLSYNEQFF.

This clonotype was observed many times. The chain links TRBV5-6 to TRBJ1-4, with D possibly being TRBD1 (6 bases). The V end lost 1 base, the J end lost 0 bases, and 10 bases lay between the germline ends. The CDR3 covers 16 residues. Germline CDR1 SGHDT, CDR2 YYEEEE. CDR3 loop: CASSLKTGATNEKLFF. The CDR3 nucleotides read TGTGCCAGCAGCTTGAAGACAGGTGCAACTAATGAAAAACTGTTTTTT.

This clonotype has at least ten counts. This sequence joins TRBV20-1 and TRBJ1-5; no clear D. The CDR3 contains 11 residues. CDR1 DFQATT and CDR2 SNEGSKA come from the germline V gene (reference sequence). The V and J ends lost 0 bases and 11 bases respectively, with 8 bases between them. CDR3 loop: CSARDPWAQHF. As DNA, the CDR3 is TGCAGTGCTAGAGATCCCTGGGCCCAGCATTTT.

This clonotype was seen ten or more times. The chain has TRBV6-6 and TRBJ2-3; 14 bases are a match to TRBD2. J was trimmed by 6 bases and V by 2 bases; bases with no gene match: 7. This CDR3 contains 17 residues. In germline, CDR1 is MNHNY, CDR2 SVGAGI (reference sequence). The CDR3 loop reads CASSYGLAGGRFDTQYF. Written as DNA, the CDR3 is TGTGCCAGCAGTTACGGACTAGCGGGGGGTCGGTTCGATACGCAGTATTTT.

This clonotype was recorded at least ten times. This sequence joins TRBV12-3 or TRBV12-4 and TRBJ1-2, with TRBD1 matching over 7 bases. V trimming: 3 bases; J trimming: 3 bases; junction bases outside the gene matches: 10. The CDR3 loop spans 16 amino acids. In nucleotides, the CDR3 is TGTGCCAGCAGTTTGGCTGACAGGGATTTGTACTATGGCTACACCTTC. This gives the protein CASSLADRDLYYGYTF.

This clonotype has a count of ten or more. This chain links TRBV20-1 with TRBJ2-1; no clear D. Trimming took 1 base from V and 13 from J, leaving 11 bases between them. The CDR3 runs 11 residues. The germline V gene encodes CDR1 DFQATT and CDR2 SNEGSKA (reference sequence). The CDR3 region is CSARVGRLQFF. The CDR3 DNA reads TGCAGTGCTAGAGTAGGACGCCTCCAGTTCTTC.

A note on this clonotype: Mismatch with germline at one junction end may stem from a read error. The V call is TRBV11-1, the J call TRBJ2-5, with TRBD2 identical over 7 bases. The CDR3 spans 16 residues. Germline assignment: CDR1 SGHAT and CDR2 FQDESV (reference sequence). DNA of the CDR3: TGTGCCAGCAGCCCAGGCAGCGGGGTGTTTCAAGAGACCCAGAACTTC. It yields the protein CASSPGSGVFQETQNF.

Ten or more counts support this clonotype. The V call is TRBV5-6, the J call TRBJ1-2; TRBD1 matches 10 bases. The germline CDR1 and CDR2 sequences are SGHDT and YYEEEE. V was clipped by 6 bases and J by 2 bases; unmatched bases: 4. The CDR3 consists of 14 residues. CDR3 DNA sequence: TGTGCCAGCACCTCGGGACAGGGGAACTATGGCTACACCTTC. Translated, it gives CASTSGQGNYGYTF.

This clonotype was seen repeatedly, ten times or more. This sequence joins TRBV5-1 and TRBJ1-6, with unresolved D. This CDR3 has 15 residues. Germline lookup yields CDR1 SGHRS and CDR2 YFSETQ. V lost 0 bases, J lost 7 bases, and 11 bases lay in between. For the CDR3, the DNA is TGCGCCAGCAGCTTGGGGTACGGGGAGAATTCACCCCTCCACTTT. It is translated as CASSLGYGENSPLHF.

This clonotype was observed many times. V and J are TRBV12-3 or TRBV12-4 and TRBJ2-7; tentative D call: TRBD1 (6 bases). Trimming took off 3 bases at V and 7 bases at J, with 16 bases between the two ends. CDR3 length equals 14 residues. CDR3 in DNA: TGTGCCAGCAGTTTGGGGACACTACCCCAAGAGCAGTACTTC. Translation: CASSLGTLPQEQYF.

This clonotype occurred many times. CDR3 bases: TGTGCCAGCAGCTCTCGGAACCAGGCGAACACCGGGGAGCTGTTTTTT. As protein: CASSSRNQANTGELFF. The chain joins TRBV7-2 to TRBJ2-2; D gene ambiguous. CDR3 length equals 16 residues. Per the germline V gene, CDR1 is SGHTA and CDR2 is FQGNSA. V was shortened by 4 bases and J by 0 bases, with 12 bases between the two germline ends.